This T cell receptor (beta chain) was observed in a study of PD-1 blockade in classical Hodgkin lymphoma. Across the whole study: Nivolumab dosing for patients was 3 mg/kg, administered intravenously every 2 weeks.

With 5 bases clipped from V and 4 bases from J, the junction kept 11 bases outside the gene matches. This CDR3 comprises 17 residues. Germline V lookup: CDR1 SEHNR, CDR2 FQNEAQ (reference sequence). Relapses following autologous stem cell transplantation were seen in all patients, with brentuximab vedotin exposure varying. Produced via immunoSEQ multiplex PCR; TCRdb's table is partial and in-frame only. The sample shows approximately 11,000 clones, around three quarters of them seen only once. Whole-study results and caveats: Exclusion was applied to patients who started nivolumab under 1 year after ASCT. Healthy donors reportedly exceeded newly diagnosed patients in baseline TCR diversity.

Comment on this clone: Its matching antigen is unknown.

The sequenced sample was peripheral blood mononuclear cells (PBMCs), obtained at baseline. The gene calls are TRBV7-9 and TRBJ2-3; 11 nucleotides agree with TRBD1. This TCR derives from a human donor with classical Hodgkin lymphoma. CDR3 in amino acids: CASSHPFGQGAPDTQYF. The CDR3 region has the DNA TGTGCCAGCAGCCACCCATTTGGACAGGGGGCTCCAGATACGCAGTATTTT.